The 7 T cell receptor beta chains presented below share a single source sample, sequenced in a study of T cell responses to AZD1222 COVID-19 vaccine. Clones were read by immunoSEQ multiplex PCR, and TCRdb kept only the in-frame ones, dropping some. The sample shows roughly 180,000 clones, over 75% of them seen only once. Specimen: peripheral blood, collected on day 0 of AZD1222 vaccination. The receptors were sampled from an adult in good health.

The J gene is TRBJ2-7, the V gene TRBV6-5; D assignment may be TRBD1 or TRBD2 (6 bases each). V lost 5 bases to trimming and J lost 4 bases, with 18 bases between them. Germline assignment: CDR1 MNHEY and CDR2 SVGAGI. The CDR3 is 15 residues long. The CDR3 is CASSLQQGGWYEQYF. The CDR3 bases are TGTGCCAGCAGTCTACAACAAGGGGGGTGGTACGAGCAGTACTTC.

The chain carries TRBV5-1 and TRBJ2-3, with TRBD2 matching over 13 bases. The germline V gene has CDR1 SGHRS and CDR2 YFSETQ. V lost 4 bases and J lost 9; bases outside the gene matches: 5. CDR3 size: 14 residues. CDR3 in DNA: TGCGCCAGCAGCGCCGGGACTAGCGGGGAAACGCAGTATTTT. Translation: CASSAGTSGETQYF.

The chain combines TRBV19 with TRBJ1-1; D not certain. Trimming pared 2 bases from V and 0 bases from J, leaving 13 bases between. The CDR3 has 16 residues. The germline V gene encodes CDR1 LNHDA and CDR2 SQIVND (reference sequence). Here the CDR3 DNA reads TGTGCCAGTAGTATAAAGGACGGCCGGATGAACACTGAAGCTTTCTTT. It specifies CASSIKDGRMNTEAFF.

This chain links TRBV5-8 with TRBJ1-2; D not certain. Germline V gene data show CDR1 as SGHTS and CDR2 as YDEGEE. The CDR3 length is 12 residues. Trimming stripped 2 bases from V and 4 bases from J, with 6 bases between. CDR3 sequence: CASSFAGYGYTF. The CDR3 DNA reads TGTGCCAGCAGCTTCGCCGGCTATGGCTACACCTTC.

This sequence joins TRBV7-2 and TRBJ2-4, with 10 bases matching TRBD2. Trimming at V came to 2 bases and at J to 7 bases, leaving 5 bases not matched to a gene. Looked up from germline, CDR1 is SGHTA and CDR2 is FQGNSA. The CDR3 consists of 15 residues. The CDR3 loop is CASSLQRGGQNIQYF. DNA of the CDR3: TGTGCCAGCAGCTTACAGCGGGGGGGCCAGAACATTCAGTACTTC. Drawing the rest from reference TRBV7-2 and TRBJ2-4, the complete variable domain is GAGVSQSPSNKVTEKGKDVELRCDPISGHTALYWYRQSLGQGLEFLIYFQGNSAPDKSGLPSDRFSAERTGGSVSTLTIQRTQQEDSAVYLCASSLQRGGQNIQYFGAGTRLSVL.

The chain links TRBV9 to TRBJ1-4; D gene unclear. V shed 7 bases and J shed 5 bases, with 12 bases lying between them. This CDR3 is built from 13 residues. Per germline, CDR1 SGDLS and CDR2 YYNGEE. The CDR3 is CASGRRENEKLFF. Written as DNA, the CDR3 is TGTGCCAGCGGACGCCGGGAGAATGAAAAACTGTTTTTT.

The chain has TRBV7-9 and TRBJ1-1; a possible D gene is TRBD1 (5 bases). Per germline, CDR1 SEHNR and CDR2 FQNEAQ (reference sequence). The V gene lost 5 bases and the J gene lost 0 bases, with 10 bases spanning the gap. The CDR3 length is 14 residues. The DNA of the CDR3 is TGTGCCAGCAGCGTCGGGACGGTGAACACTGAAGCTTTCTTT. This encodes CASSVGTVNTEAFF.